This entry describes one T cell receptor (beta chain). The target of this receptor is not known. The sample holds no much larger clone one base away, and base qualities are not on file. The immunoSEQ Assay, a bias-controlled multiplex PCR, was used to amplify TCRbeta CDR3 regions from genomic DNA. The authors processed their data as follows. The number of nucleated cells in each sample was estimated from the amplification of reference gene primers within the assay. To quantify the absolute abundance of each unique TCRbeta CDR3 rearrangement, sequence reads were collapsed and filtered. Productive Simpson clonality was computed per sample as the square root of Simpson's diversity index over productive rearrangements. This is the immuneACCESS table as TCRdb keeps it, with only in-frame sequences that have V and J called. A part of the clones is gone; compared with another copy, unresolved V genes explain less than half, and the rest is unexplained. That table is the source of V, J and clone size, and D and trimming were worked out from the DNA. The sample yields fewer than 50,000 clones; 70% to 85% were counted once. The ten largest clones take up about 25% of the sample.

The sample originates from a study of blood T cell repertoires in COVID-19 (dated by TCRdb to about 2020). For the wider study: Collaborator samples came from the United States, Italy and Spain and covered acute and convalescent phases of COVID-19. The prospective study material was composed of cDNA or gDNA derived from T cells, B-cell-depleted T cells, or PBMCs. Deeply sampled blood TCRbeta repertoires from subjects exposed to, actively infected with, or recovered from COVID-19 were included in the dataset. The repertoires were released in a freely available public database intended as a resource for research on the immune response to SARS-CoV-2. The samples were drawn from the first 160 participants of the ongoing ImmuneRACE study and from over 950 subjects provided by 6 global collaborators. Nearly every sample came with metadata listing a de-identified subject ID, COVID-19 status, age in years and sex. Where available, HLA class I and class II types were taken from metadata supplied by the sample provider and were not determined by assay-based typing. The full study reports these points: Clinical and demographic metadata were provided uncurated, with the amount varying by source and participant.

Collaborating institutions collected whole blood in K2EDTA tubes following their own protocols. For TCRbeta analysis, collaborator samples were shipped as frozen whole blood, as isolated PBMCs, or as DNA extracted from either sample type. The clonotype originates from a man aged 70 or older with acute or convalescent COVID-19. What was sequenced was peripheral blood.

The nucleotide sequence reads as follows: TGTGCCAGCAGCCAGGAAAACTATGGCTACACCTTC. This yields the protein CASSQENYGYTF. Recombination connected TRBV12-3 or TRBV12-4 to TRBJ1-2; the D gene remains uncertain. Counted from cysteine to phenylalanine, this CDR3 has 12 amino acids. Only the CDR3 DNA stays, 36 bases, in frame from base 1. V is reduced by 6 bases and J by 2 bases, leaving a spacing of 7 bases between them.